The 6 T cell receptor beta chains presented below share a single source sample, sequenced in a study of blood T cells in healthy people across ages. Combining a sample-barcoded 5' primer with a J-beta primer mix, a second PCR ran for about 6 to 12 cycles. TCRdb itself ran the 5' RACE reads through MiXCR, one entry per CDR3 protein. The sample shows 650,000 to 950,000 distinct CDR3 sequences, 40% to 50% of them seen only once. Sequences were obtained from blood. The source of these receptors is a man aged 60 to 69 in good health.

V is TRBV29-1 and J is TRBJ1-1, with unresolved D. V was cut by 5 bases and J by 5 bases, with 12 bases left in between. CDR3 size: 12 residues. Germline V gene sequence: CDR1 SQVTM, CDR2 ANQGSEA. For the CDR3, the DNA is TGCAGCGTTTCGGGGATTGGGACTGAAGCTTTCTTT. It yields the protein CSVSGIGTEAFF.

V is TRBV20-1 and J is TRBJ2-1; 12 bases match TRBD2. The V gene end was trimmed by 5 bases and the J gene end by 7 bases; junction bases not matched to a gene: 9. The CDR3 sequence is 15 residues long. Germline lookup yields CDR1 DFQATT and CDR2 SNEGSKA (reference sequence). CDR3 in DNA: TGCAGTGCTTTAACCGGGACTAGCGGGCCGAATGAGCAGTTCTTC. It codes for CSALTGTSGPNEQFF.

J is TRBJ2-5 and V is TRBV9; 7 nucleotides align to TRBD2. The CDR3 length is 14 residues. The germline CDR1 and CDR2 sequences are SGDLS and YYNGEE. V was clipped by 2 bases and J by 7 bases; unmatched bases: 8. This CDR3 reads CASSVLAEERTQYF. DNA for the CDR3: TGTGCCAGCAGCGTTCTAGCGGAGGAGCGGACCCAGTACTTC.

The sample holds a few counts of this clonotype. This rearrangement joins TRBV6-2 or TRBV6-3 to TRBJ1-5; no definite D call. Germline-derived CDR1 and CDR2 are MNHEY and SVGEGT. The CDR3 loop spans 15 amino acids. Trimming took 2 bases from V and 0 from J, leaving 8 bases between them. CDR3 sequence (DNA): TGTGCCAGCAGTTACCCCAGGAATAGCAATCAGCCCCAGCATTTT. This sequence encodes CASSYPRNSNQPQHF.

The chain has TRBV4-3 and TRBJ2-2; TRBD1 matches 8 bases. The CDR3 consists of 17 residues. V was clipped by 2 bases and J by 4 bases; unmatched bases: 9. In germline, CDR1 is LGHNA, CDR2 YSLEER. The CDR3: CASSQIAGQGVTGELFF. As DNA, the CDR3 is TGCGCCAGCAGCCAAATAGCCGGACAGGGCGTCACCGGGGAGCTGTTTTTT.

The chain employs TRBV7-2 and TRBJ2-6; D may be TRBD2 (5 bases). The CDR3 consists of 17 residues. Deletions cut 3 bases from V and 1 base from J, with 13 bases between. Germline V gene lookup returns CDR1 SGHTA and CDR2 FQGNSA. The DNA for the CDR3 is TGTGCCAGCAGCTTCGGGGTGCGGGTATCTGGGGCCAACGTCCTGACTTTC. Its protein is CASSFGVRVSGANVLTF.